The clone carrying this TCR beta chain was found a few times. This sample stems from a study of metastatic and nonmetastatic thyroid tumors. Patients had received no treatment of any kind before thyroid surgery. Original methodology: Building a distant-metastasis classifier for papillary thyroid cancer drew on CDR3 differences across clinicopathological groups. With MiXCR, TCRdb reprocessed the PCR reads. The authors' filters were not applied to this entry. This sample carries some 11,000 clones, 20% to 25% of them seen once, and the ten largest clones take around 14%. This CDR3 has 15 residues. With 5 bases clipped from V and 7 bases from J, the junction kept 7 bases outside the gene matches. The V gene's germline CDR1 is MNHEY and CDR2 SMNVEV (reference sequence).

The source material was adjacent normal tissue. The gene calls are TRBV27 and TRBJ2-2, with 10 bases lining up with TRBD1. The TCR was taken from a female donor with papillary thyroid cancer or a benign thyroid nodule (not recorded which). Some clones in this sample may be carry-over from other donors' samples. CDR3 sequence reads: CASSLSGTGDGELFF. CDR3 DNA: TGTGCCAGCAGTCTCTCCGGGACAGGGGACGGGGAGCTGTTTTTT.